The T cell receptor (beta chain) described here comes from a study of OX40 agonist ivuxolimab in advanced cancers. Study information: Three patients, one with hepatocellular carcinoma and two with cutaneous melanoma, achieved partial responses.

Per the germline V gene, CDR1 is SGDLS and CDR2 is YYNGEE. CDR3 length: 15 amino acids. Trimming cost V 4 bases and J 4 bases, with 17 bases left between them. TCRdb keeps only in-frame clones here, not all; method: immunoSEQ multiplex PCR. The table lists 60,000 to 80,000 clones, 79% of them singletons. This TCR came from an adult with an advanced solid tumor such as melanoma, head and neck, liver or kidney cancer. Sequences were derived from CD4+ or CD8+ T cells sorted from blood, sampled in a trial of the OX40 agonist ivuxolimab. This chain connects TRBV9 to TRBJ1-1; D is perhaps TRBD1 (5 bases). CDR3 nucleotides: TGTGCCAGCAGCCCCTCCCGCGGCGGGGGCACTGAAGCTTTCTTT. It specifies CASSPSRGGGTEAFF.